This TCR beta chain was obtained from a study of beta chain features in type 1 diabetes. General observations from the study: All four CD4+ subsets of Type 1 diabetes patients contained TCRB CDR3s that were moderately but significantly shorter.

For this clone: What it binds is not known.

Isolated RNA was reverse transcribed in full, so expressed TCRB transcripts were sequenced. Sequencing was performed with immunoSEQ multiplex PCR; in TCRdb, only in-frame clones are kept and a portion is missing. The sample lists 450,000 to 550,000 clones, 25% to 35% occurring once. Germline V gene data show CDR1 as SGDLS and CDR2 as YYNGEE. V was shortened by 1 base and J by 1 base, with 10 bases between the two germline ends. The CDR3 spans 15 residues. Sequenced sample: naive CD4+ T cells from blood. This rearrangement joins TRBV9 to TRBJ2-3, with no clear D. This sequence was found in a man aged 18 to 29 in good health. The CDR3 protein is CASSVLGSGTDTQYF. DNA of the CDR3: TGTGCCAGCAGCGTATTGGGATCTGGCACAGATACGCAGTATTTT.